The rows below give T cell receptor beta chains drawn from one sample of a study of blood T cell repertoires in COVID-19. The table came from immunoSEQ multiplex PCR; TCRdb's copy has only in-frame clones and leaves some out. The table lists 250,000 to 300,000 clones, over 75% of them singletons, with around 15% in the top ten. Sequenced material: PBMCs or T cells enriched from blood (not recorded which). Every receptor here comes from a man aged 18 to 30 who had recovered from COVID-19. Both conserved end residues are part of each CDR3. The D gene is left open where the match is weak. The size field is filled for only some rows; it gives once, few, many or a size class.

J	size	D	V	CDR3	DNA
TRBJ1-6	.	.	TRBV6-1	CASSEVGPSPLHF	TGTGCCAGCAGTGAAGTGGGCCCTTCACCCCTCCACTTT
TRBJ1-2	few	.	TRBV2	CASSERQNYGYTF	TGTGCCAGCAGTGAGAGGCAGAACTATGGCTACACCTTC
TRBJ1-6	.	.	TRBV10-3	CATGAGGADSPLHF	TGTGCCACTGGGGCGGGGGGCGCGGATTCACCCCTCCACTTT
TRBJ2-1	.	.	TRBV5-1	CASSLDSPSYEQFF	TGCGCCAGCAGCTTGGACTCTCCTTCCTATGAGCAGTTCTTC
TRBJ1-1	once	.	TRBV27	CASSRSDRFNTEAFF	TGTGCCAGCAGTAGGTCGGACAGATTCAACACTGAAGCTTTCTTT
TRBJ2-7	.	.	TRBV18	CASSQGGGDEQYF	TGTGCCAGCTCACAGGGAGGAGGGGACGAGCAGTACTTC
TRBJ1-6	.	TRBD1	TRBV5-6	CASSPIRGQGLSNSPLHF	TGTGCCAGCAGCCCCATCCGGGGACAGGGACTCTCCAATTCACCCCTCCACTTT
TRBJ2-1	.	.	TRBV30	CAWSDLEGYNEQFF	TGTGCCTGGAGTGATCTGGAGGGGTACAATGAGCAGTTCTTC
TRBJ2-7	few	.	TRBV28	CASSSGQDYEQYF	TGTGCCAGCAGTTCGGGTCAAGACTACGAGCAGTACTTC
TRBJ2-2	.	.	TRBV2	CASSPGTSNTGELFF	TGTGCCAGCAGTCCCGGGACTTCGAACACCGGGGAGCTGTTTTTT
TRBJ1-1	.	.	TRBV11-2	CASRSKLGDTEAFF	TGTGCCAGCAGATCCAAGCTAGGGGACACTGAAGCTTTCTTT
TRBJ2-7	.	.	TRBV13	CASSSQGTSYEQYF	TGTGCCAGCAGCTCACAGGGAACCTCCTACGAGCAGTACTTC
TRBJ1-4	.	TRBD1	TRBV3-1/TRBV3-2	CASSHWEGGPEKLFF	TGTGCCAGCAGCCATTGGGAAGGGGGCCCTGAAAAACTGTTTTTT
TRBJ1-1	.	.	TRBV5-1	CASSPGIDTEAFF	TGCGCCAGCAGCCCCGGGATCGACACTGAAGCTTTCTTT
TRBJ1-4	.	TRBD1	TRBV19	CASSTQQGAATNEKLFF	TGTGCCAGTAGTACTCAACAGGGGGCGGCAACTAATGAAAAACTGTTTTTT
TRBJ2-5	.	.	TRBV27	CASSLSGNLGKTQYF	TGTGCCAGCAGTTTATCGGGCAACCTCGGGAAGACCCAGTACTTC
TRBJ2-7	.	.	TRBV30	CAWSVGSSYEQYF	TGTGCCTGGAGTGTTGGTAGCTCCTACGAGCAGTACTTC
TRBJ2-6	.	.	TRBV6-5	CASSPLSRGANVLTF	TGTGCCAGCAGCCCACTCTCGAGAGGGGCCAACGTCCTGACTTTC
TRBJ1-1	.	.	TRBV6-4	CASSDSALNTEAFF	TGTGCCAGCAGTGACTCAGCATTGAACACTGAAGCTTTCTTT
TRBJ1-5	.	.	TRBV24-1	CATSETHSNQPQHF	TGTGCCACCAGTGAGACACATAGCAATCAGCCCCAGCATTTT
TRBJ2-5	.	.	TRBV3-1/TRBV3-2	CASSPARAGETQYF	TGTGCCAGCAGCCCAGCCCGGGCGGGGGAGACCCAGTACTTC
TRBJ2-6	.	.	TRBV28	CASSLAGSGANVLTF	TGTGCCAGCAGTCTGGCGGGCTCTGGGGCCAACGTCCTGACTTTC
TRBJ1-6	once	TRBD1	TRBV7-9	CASSGQAGGLDNSPLHF	TGTGCCAGCAGCGGGCAAGCAGGGGGCTTGGATAATTCACCCCTCCACTTT
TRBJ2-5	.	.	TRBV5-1	CASSLGTTDNQETQYF	TGCGCCAGCAGCTTGGGGACGACAGACAACCAAGAGACCCAGTACTTC
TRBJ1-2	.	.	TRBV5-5	CASSEVASEFNYGYTF	TGTGCCAGCAGCGAAGTTGCCAGCGAGTTTAACTATGGCTACACCTTC
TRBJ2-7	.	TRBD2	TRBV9	CASSVALAGYEQYF	TGTGCCAGCAGCGTAGCCCTAGCGGGATACGAGCAGTACTTC
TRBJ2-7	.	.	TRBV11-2	CASSTLTTEQYF	TGTGCCAGCAGTACTCTAACCACCGAGCAGTACTTC
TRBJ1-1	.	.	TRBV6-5	CASIRSEGRGTEAFF	TGTGCCAGCATACGATCTGAAGGGCGCGGGACTGAAGCTTTCTTT
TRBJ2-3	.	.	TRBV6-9	CASSYSGTSTDTQYF	TGTGCCAGCAGTTATAGCGGGACATCCACAGATACGCAGTATTTT
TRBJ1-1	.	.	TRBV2	CASSEGQPNTEAFF	TGTGCCAGCAGTGAAGGGCAACCTAACACTGAAGCTTTCTTT
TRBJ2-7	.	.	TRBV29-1	CSAGGEKTYEQYF	TGCAGCGCAGGCGGAGAGAAAACCTACGAGCAGTACTTC
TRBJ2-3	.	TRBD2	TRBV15	CATRAGRSTDTQYF	TGTGCCACCAGAGCGGGGCGTAGCACAGATACGCAGTATTTT
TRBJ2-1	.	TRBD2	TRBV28	CASTTRLAGDNEQFF	TGTGCCAGCACCACCAGACTAGCGGGAGACAATGAGCAGTTCTTC
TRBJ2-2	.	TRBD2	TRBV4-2	CASSQDPLAGANTGELFF	TGTGCCAGCAGCCAAGATCCACTAGCGGGAGCCAACACCGGGGAGCTGTTTTTT
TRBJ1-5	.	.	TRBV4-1	CASSQERSRGLNQPQHF	TGCGCCAGCAGCCAAGAGAGGAGTAGGGGGTTAAATCAGCCCCAGCATTTT
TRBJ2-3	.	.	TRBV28	CASSLPDRPVGDTQYF	TGTGCCAGCAGCCTTCCCGACAGGCCCGTGGGAGATACGCAGTATTTT
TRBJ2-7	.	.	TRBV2	CASFRLYEQYF	TGTGCCAGCTTCCGACTGTACGAGCAGTACTTC